This entry concerns a single TCR beta chain. V gave up 5 bases and J gave up 6 bases; unmatched junction bases: 9. Germline V CDR1 and CDR2: MNHEY, SVGAGI. The CDR3 length is 15 residues. This entry belongs to a study of cytomegalovirus exposure and HLA in healthy donors. The PCR used 60 Vbeta and 13 Jbeta primers. The repertoire was sequenced with immunoSEQ multiplex PCR; TCRdb's copy has only in-frame clones and lacks some. The sample lists about 150,000 clones; 75% were seen once. The sequencing sample was made of PBMCs. V is TRBV6-5 and J is TRBJ1-2; 10 nucleotides match TRBD1. The TCR originated in a man between 18 and 29 years old in good health and CMV-seropositive. The DNA of the CDR3 is TGTGCCAGCAGTCGCATCGAGGGACAGGGGAATGGCTACACCTTC. Protein sequence: CASSRIEGQGNGYTF.